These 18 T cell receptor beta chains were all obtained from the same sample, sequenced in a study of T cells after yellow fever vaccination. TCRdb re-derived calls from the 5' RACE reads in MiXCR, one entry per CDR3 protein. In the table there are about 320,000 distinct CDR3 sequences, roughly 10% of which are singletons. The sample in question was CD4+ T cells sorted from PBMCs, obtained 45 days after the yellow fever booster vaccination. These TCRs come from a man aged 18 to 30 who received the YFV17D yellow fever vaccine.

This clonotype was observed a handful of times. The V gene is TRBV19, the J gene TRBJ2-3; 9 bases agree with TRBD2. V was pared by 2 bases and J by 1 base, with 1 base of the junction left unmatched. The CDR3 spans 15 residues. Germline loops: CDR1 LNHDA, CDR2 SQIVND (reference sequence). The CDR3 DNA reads TGTGCCAGTAGTATACCTAGCGGGGGCACAGATACGCAGTATTTT. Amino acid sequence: CASSIPSGGTDTQYF.

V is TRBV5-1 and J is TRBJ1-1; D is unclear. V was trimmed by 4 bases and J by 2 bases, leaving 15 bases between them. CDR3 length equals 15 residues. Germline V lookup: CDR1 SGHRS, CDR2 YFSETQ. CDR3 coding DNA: TGCGCCAGCAGCCCGAATATGGCCACCAACACTGAAGCTTTCTTT. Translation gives CASSPNMATNTEAFF.

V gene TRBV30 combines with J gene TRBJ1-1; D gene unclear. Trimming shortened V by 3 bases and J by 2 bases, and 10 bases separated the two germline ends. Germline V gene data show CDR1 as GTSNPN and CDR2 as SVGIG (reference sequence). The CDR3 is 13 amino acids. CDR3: CAWRRTVNTEAFF. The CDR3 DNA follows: TGTGCCTGGAGAAGGACGGTTAACACTGAAGCTTTCTTT.

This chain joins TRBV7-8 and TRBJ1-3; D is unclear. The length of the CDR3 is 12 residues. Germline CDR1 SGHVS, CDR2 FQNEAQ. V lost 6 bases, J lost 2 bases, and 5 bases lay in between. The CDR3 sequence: CASRDPGNTIYF. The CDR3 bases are TGTGCCAGCAGGGACCCTGGAAACACCATATATTTT.

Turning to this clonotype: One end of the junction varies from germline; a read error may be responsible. CDR3 loop: CASSFSRTANTGELFF. The CDR3, as DNA: TGTGCTAGCAGCTTCTCCCGGACTGCGAACACCGGGGAGCTGTTTTTT. The chain employs TRBV7-7 and TRBJ2-2; TRBD2 is a possible D gene (5 bases). CDR1 is SSHAT, CDR2 FNYEAQ, per germline (reference sequence). The CDR3 contains 16 residues. The whole variable domain, remainder taken from reference TRBV7-7 and TRBJ2-2, is GAGVSQSPRYKVTKRGQDVTLRCDPISSHATLYWYQQALGQGPEFLTYFNYEAQPDKSGLPSDRFSAERPEGSISTLTIQRTEQRDSAMYRCASSFSRTANTGELFFGEGSRLTVL.

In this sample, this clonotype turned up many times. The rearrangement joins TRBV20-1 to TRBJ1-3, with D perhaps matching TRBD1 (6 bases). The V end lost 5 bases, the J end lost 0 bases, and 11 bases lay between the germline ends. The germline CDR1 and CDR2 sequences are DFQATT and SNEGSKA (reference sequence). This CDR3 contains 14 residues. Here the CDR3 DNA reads TGCAGTGCTCGGACAGCGATCTCTGGAAACACCATATATTTT. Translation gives CSARTAISGNTIYF.

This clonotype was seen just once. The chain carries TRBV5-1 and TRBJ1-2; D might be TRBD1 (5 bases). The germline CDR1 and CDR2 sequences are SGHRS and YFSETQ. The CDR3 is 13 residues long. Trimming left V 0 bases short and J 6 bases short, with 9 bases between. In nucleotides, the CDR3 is TGCGCCAGCAGCTTGGTGACAGCGGATGGCTACACCTTC. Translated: CASSLVTADGYTF. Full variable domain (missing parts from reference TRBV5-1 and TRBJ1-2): KAGVTQTPRYLIKTRGQQVTLSCSPISGHRSVSWYQQTPGQGLQFLFEYFSETQRNKGNFPGRFSGRQFSNSRSEMNVSTLELGDSALYLCASSLVTADGYTFGSGTRLTVV.

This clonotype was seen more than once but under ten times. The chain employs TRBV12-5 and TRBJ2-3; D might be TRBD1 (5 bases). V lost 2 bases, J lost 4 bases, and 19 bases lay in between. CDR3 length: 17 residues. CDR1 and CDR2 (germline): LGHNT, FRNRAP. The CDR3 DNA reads TGTGCTAGTGGTTTGTCAGGACGCAGGGATGTTCCAGATACGCAGTATTTT. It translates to CASGLSGRRDVPDTQYF.

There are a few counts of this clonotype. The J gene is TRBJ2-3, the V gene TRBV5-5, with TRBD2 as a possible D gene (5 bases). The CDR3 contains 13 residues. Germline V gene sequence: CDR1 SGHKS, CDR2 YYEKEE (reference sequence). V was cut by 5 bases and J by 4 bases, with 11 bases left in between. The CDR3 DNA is TGTGCCAGCAGGTCTCTGGACTCAGATACGCAGTATTTT. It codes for CASRSLDSDTQYF.

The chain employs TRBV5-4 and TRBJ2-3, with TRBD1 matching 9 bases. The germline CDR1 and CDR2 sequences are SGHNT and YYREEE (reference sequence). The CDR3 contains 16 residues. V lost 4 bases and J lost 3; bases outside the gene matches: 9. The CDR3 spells CASSGPDRGRTDTQYF. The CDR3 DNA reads TGTGCCAGCAGCGGACCGGACAGGGGACGGACAGATACGCAGTATTTT.

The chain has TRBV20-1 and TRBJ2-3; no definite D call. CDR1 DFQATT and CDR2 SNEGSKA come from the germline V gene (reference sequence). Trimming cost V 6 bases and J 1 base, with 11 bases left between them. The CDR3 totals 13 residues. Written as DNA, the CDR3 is TGCAGTGCCACCCCCTCTGGCACAGATACGCAGTATTTT. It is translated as CSATPSGTDTQYF.

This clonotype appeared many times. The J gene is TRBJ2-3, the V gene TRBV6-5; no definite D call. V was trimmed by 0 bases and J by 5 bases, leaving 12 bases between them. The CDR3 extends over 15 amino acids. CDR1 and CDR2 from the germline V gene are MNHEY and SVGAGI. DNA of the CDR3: TGTGCCAGCAGTTACTCGGGGAAGTTCCGAGATACGCAGTATTTT. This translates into CASSYSGKFRDTQYF.

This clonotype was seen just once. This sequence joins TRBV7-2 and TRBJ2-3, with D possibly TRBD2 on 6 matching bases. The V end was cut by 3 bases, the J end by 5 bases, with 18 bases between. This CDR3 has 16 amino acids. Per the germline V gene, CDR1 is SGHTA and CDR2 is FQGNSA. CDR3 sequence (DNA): TGTGCCAGCAGCTTTCGAAGACTAGGTCGGGAAGATACGCAGTATTTT. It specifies CASSFRRLGREDTQYF.

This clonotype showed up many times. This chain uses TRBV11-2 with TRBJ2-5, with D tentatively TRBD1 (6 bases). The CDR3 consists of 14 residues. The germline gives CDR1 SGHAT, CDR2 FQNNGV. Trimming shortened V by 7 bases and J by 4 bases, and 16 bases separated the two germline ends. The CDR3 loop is CASNHGQSGETQYF. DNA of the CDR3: TGTGCCAGCAACCACGGACAGTCCGGAGAGACCCAGTACTTC.

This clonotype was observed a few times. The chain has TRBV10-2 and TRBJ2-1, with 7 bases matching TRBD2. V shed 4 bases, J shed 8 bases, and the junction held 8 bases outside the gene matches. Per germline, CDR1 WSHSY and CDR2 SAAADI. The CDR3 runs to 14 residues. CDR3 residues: CASSAGGFAYEQFF. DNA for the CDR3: TGCGCCAGCAGTGCGGGGGGTTTTGCTTATGAGCAGTTCTTC.

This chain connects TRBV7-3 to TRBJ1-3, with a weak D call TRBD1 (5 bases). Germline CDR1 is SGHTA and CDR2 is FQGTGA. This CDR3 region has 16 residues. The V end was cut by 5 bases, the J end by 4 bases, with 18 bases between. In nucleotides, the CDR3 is TGTGCCAGCAGCCCCCGGGACCCCGGGGCAGGAAACACCATATATTTT. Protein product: CASSPRDPGAGNTIYF.

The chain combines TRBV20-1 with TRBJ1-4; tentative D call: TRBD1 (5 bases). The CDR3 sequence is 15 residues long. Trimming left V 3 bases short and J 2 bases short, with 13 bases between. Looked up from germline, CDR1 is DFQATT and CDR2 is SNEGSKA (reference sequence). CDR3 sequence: CSASAGPGTNEKLFF. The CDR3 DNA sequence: TGCAGTGCTAGTGCGGGGCCGGGGACTAATGAAAAACTGTTTTTT.

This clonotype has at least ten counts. Here the CDR3 reads CATSRDGLGEQYV. The CDR3 DNA reads as TGTGCCACTAGCCGGGACGGATTGGGCGAGCAGTACGTC. The rearrangement links TRBV6-5 to TRBJ2-7; either TRBD1 or TRBD2 may fit D (5 bases each). This CDR3 is 13 amino acids long. Germline CDR1 reads MNHEY; CDR2 reads SVGAGI. V dropped 10 bases and J dropped 6 bases, with 19 bases sitting between them.